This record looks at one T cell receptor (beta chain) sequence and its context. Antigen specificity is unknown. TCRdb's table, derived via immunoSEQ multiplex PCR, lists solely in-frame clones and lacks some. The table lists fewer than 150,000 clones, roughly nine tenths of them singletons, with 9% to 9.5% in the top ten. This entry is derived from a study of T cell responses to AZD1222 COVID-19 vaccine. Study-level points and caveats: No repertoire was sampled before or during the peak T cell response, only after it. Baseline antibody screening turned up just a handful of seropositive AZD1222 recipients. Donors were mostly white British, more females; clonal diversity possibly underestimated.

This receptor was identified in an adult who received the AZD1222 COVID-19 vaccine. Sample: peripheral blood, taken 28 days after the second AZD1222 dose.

The CDR3 loop reads CASSLPSSGANTGELFF. In nucleotides, the CDR3 is TGTGCCAGCAGCCTCCCTTCTAGCGGAGCGAACACCGGGGAGCTGTTTTTT. The V gene is TRBV11-2, the J gene TRBJ2-2, with 7 bases lining up with TRBD2. The CDR3 sequence is 17 residues long. V was clipped by 5 bases and J by 0 bases; unmatched bases: 9. Germline CDR1 is SGHAT and CDR2 is FQNNGV.